This T cell receptor (beta chain) was sequenced for a study of cytomegalovirus exposure and HLA in healthy donors. Study at large: Prior work identified 120 million or so unique TCR beta sequences in some 200 million T cells. Findings of the study overall: Presence/absence analyses rested on an assumption that sequencing depth was roughly uniform across donors. A few V segments could not be told apart, such as TRBV6-2 and TRBV6-3, and were left out.

Looked up from germline, CDR1 is MNHEY and CDR2 is SMNVEV (reference sequence). CDR3 length: 15 residues. V was pared by 4 bases and J by 5 bases, with 15 bases between. The PCR employed 60 Vbeta primers together with 13 Jbeta primers. As originally analysed: Roughly 80 million unique TCR beta chains, 9.5 million to 11 million of them shared, were counted by a later analysis. The data were produced by immunoSEQ multiplex PCR, yet TCRdb's version contains in-frame clones alone and is incomplete. That table gives V, J and clone size, and the DNA gave D and trimming. Here the sample spans some 220,000 clones, approximately 84% being singletons. With regard to this clone: Its antigen remains unknown.

The material sequenced was PBMCs. The chain employs TRBV27 and TRBJ1-5; the D is unclear. This receptor was taken from a girl aged 2 to 10 in good health and CMV-seronegative. CDR3 sequence reads: CASSSLAGSDQPQHF. DNA of the CDR3: TGTGCCAGCAGTTCATTGGCGGGGTCGGATCAGCCCCAGCATTTT.